Reported below is one T cell receptor (beta chain). Its antigen is unknown. No clone much larger than this one lies a single base away; base qualities are absent. CD8 naive samples were obtained by positive selection for CCR7 among CD45RO-negative cells, yielding a CD45RA+CCR7+ population from which TemRA cells were excluded. Donors were healthy HIV-negative adults with no recently reported acute infections or vaccinations. Every donor was a Caucasian adult residing in Nashville, Tennessee, USA. Blood was collected by leukapheresis, and PBMCs were isolated by Ficoll-Histopaque density gradient centrifugation and then cryopreserved in liquid nitrogen vapor phase. Analytical flow cytometry was used to check the purity and quantity of each magnetically sorted T cell population. Genomic DNA was isolated from each sorted fraction and quantified by UV absorbance on a Nanodrop 2000c. The data are from a study of shared clonotypes between healthy human individuals (dated by TCRdb to the early 2020s). Background for the entire study: The cohort comprised a couple of women and a few men aged 18 to 49 years. For each donor, CD4 naive and CD4 memory were each given three plates, CD8 naive was given two plates, and CD8 memory was given one plate. To estimate repertoire size and how much clonotypes are shared between individuals, the study performed deep sequencing of blood TCR repertoires from a few healthy adults. To increase sequencing depth and limit assay-specific biases, different laboratories used diverse techniques to prepare libraries and sequence TCR repertoires. Per donor, leukapheresis produced somewhere between about 0.8 and 9 billion PBMCs. Results and caveats for the whole study, not just this receptor: Sharing across a few donors was observed for 4.5% to 6.5% of naive CD4, around 3.5% of naive CD8, about 2.3% of memory CD4, and roughly 0.4% of memory CD8 clonotypes. Pairwise subsampling indicated that sequencing depth was expected to affect the degree of clonotype sharing among donors. Estimated clonotype richness was generally larger for naive than for memory subsets. Clonotypes shared by all four sorted-subset donors showed higher generation probabilities than non-shared clonotypes. Rarefaction of sorted-subset datasets indicated incomplete sequencing despite the large sequencing depth. Because the study included a small number of donors, the genetic and exposure-history diversity represented was limited. Sampling was restricted to blood, and TCR repertoires in tissues likely differ from the TCR repertoires found in blood.

TCR CDR3 regions were amplified from genomic DNA by multiplex PCR using the deep immunoSEQ assay. For each cell subset, the extracted genomic DNA was distributed evenly across all wells of several immunoSEQ 96-well plates, and each plate served as one replicate. Each replicate PCR for sorted subsets received roughly 0.2 ug genomic DNA, equal to about 30,000 T cell genomes. Purified libraries were measured with a Qubit 3.0 fluorometer, size-checked on a Bioanalyzer 2100, and measured again with the KAPA Library Quantification kit. Each immunoSEQ 96-well plate was sequenced on its own single-read 150-cycle Illumina NextSeq 550 flow cell. As for the original processing: Because the immunoSEQ output included only junctional sequences and no quality scores, the filtering could not be the same as the filtering used for full-length reads. To assign V/J genes and CDR3, sequences were annotated using PyIR, a Python wrapper for IgBLAST v1.9, with IMGT germline references. Any read was removed if the V/J assignment was weak (E-value above 1e-6), the CDR3 was missing, or the read contained stop codons, out-of-frame junctions, or ambiguous translated residues. A V3J clonotype was defined by an identical inferred V gene, J gene, and CDR3 amino acid sequence. To compute the percentage overlap between repertoires, the number of shared unique clonotypes was divided by the size of the smaller repertoire. Repertoire richness was assessed with RTK rarefaction, the Chao1 estimator, and Recon v2.1 estimates of unobserved clonotypes. For all TCRbeta clonotypes obtained by the gDNA method from several donors, generation probabilities were computed with OLGA. This immuneACCESS table, as held by TCRdb, lists in-frame sequences with V and J called but not all clones. Of the missing ones, under half trace to an unresolved V gene in checked studies; the others have no known cause. That table is the source of V, J and clone size, and D and trimming were worked out from the DNA. This sample has hundreds of thousands of clones in its table, and roughly 95% of those were observed once. The ten biggest clones cover 0.11% of the sample.

V loses 4 bases, J loses 1 base, and the germline ends lie 17 bases apart. The CDR3 goes from the cysteine to the phenylalanine over 16 residues. Just the 48-base CDR3 DNA is kept, in frame starting at base 1. Reading the germline V gene (reference sequence) gives CDR1 LNHDA and CDR2 SQIVND. This receptor was identified in a woman aged 30 to 39 in good health. Recombination linked TRBV19 to TRBJ2-7; the D segment cannot be called with confidence. Sequencing was done on a sample of naive CD8+ T cells sorted from blood. The sample's cell subset or site label, in plain terms: CD45RA+CCR7+. The CDR3 sequence is CASSTLTEALSYEQYF. The nucleotides are TGTGCCAGTAGTACCCTGACGGAAGCCCTATCCTACGAGCAGTACTTC.